This TCR beta chain originates from a study of technical replicates of blood from a handful of donors. Sequencing was performed with immunoSEQ multiplex PCR; in TCRdb, only in-frame clones are kept and a portion is missing. Here the sample spans around 71,000 clones, more than 90% being singletons. J was trimmed by 4 bases and V by 1 base; bases with no gene match: 8. This CDR3 has 17 amino acids. In germline, CDR1 is SEHNR, CDR2 FQNEAQ (reference sequence). The J gene is TRBJ2-1, the V gene TRBV7-9; 9 bases match TRBD2. Sequencing input: T cells isolated from PBMCs. The TCR comes from a human donor in good health. The CDR3 here is CASSLGKFAGGYNEQFF. CDR3 sequence (DNA): TGTGCCAGCAGCTTAGGAAAATTTGCGGGAGGGTACAATGAGCAGTTCTTC.